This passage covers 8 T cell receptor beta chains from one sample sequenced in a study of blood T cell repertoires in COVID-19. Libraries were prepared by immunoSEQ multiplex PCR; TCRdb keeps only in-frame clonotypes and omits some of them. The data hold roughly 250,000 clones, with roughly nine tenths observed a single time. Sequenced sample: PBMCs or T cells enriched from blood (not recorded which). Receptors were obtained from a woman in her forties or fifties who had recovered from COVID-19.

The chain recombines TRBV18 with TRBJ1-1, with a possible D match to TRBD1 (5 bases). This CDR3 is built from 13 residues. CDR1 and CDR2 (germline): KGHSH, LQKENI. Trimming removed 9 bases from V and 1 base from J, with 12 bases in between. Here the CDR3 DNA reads TGTGCCAGTAGATCCAGGGAGAACACTGAAGCTTTCTTT. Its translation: CASRSRENTEAFF.

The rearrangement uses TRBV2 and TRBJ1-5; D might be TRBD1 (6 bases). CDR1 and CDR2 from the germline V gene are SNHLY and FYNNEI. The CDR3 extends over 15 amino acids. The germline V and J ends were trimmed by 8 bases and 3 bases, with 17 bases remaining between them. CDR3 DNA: TGTGCCAGCCGGTTGGAAGGGACATTCAATCAGCCCCAGCATTTT. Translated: CASRLEGTFNQPQHF.

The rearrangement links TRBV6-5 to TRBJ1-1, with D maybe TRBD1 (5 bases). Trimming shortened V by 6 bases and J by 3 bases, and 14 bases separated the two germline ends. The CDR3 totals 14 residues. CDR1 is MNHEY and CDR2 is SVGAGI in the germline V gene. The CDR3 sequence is CASRTGGRDTEAFF. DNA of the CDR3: TGTGCCAGCAGGACCGGGGGTCGGGACACTGAAGCTTTCTTT.

The CDR3 spells CAISESYRLAYNEQFF. The CDR3 DNA is TGTGCCATCAGTGAGTCGTATCGGCTAGCCTACAATGAGCAGTTCTTC. The chain links TRBV10-3 to TRBJ2-1; no clear D. The CDR3 runs 16 residues. Germline lookup yields CDR1 ENHRY and CDR2 SYGVKD. V was trimmed by 0 bases and J by 2 bases, leaving 11 bases between them.

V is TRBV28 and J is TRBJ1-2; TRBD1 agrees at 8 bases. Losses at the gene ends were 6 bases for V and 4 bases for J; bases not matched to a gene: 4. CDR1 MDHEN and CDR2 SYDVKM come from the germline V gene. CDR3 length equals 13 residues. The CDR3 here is CASRDRGGYGYTF. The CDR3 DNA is TGTGCCAGCAGAGACAGGGGAGGCTATGGCTACACCTTC.

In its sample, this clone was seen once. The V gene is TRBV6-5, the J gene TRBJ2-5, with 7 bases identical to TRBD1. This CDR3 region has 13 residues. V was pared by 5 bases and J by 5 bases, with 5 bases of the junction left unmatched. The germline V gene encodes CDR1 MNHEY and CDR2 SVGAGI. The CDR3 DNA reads TGTGCCAGCAGTAGGGGGCTGGAGGAGACCCAGTACTTC. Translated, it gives CASSRGLEETQYF.

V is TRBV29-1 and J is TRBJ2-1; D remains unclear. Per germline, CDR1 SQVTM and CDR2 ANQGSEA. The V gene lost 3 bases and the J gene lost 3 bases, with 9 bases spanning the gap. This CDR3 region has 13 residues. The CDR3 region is CSVDDGYYNEQFF. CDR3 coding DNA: TGCAGCGTTGACGACGGGTACTACAATGAGCAGTTCTTC.

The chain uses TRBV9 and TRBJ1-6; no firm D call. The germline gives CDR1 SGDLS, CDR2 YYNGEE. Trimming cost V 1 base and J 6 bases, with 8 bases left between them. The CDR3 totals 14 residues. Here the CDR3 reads CASSVSGFNSPLHF. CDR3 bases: TGTGCCAGCAGCGTATCGGGTTTTAATTCACCCCTCCACTTT.